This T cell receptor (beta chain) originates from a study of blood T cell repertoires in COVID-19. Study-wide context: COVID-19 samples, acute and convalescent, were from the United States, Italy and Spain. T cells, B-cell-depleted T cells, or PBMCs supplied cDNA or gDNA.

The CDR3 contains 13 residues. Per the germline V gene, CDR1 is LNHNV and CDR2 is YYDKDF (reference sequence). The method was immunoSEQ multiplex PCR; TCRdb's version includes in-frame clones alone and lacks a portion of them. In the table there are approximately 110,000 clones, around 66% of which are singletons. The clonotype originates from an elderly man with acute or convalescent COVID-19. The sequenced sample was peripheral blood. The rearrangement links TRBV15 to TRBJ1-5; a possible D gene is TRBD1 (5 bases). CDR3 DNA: TGTGCTACGGGGACTCTCTCAAGTCAGCCCCAGCATTTT. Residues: CATGTLSSQPQHF.